There are a few counts of the clone carrying this T cell receptor (beta chain). What it recognizes is unknown. Produced via immunoSEQ multiplex PCR; TCRdb's table is partial and in-frame only. The table records around 45,000 clones, 31% of them present only once. This CDR3 comprises 14 residues. J was trimmed by 2 bases and V by 6 bases; bases with no gene match: 6. Germline CDR1 reads SGHTA; CDR2 reads FQGNSA. This entry belongs to a study of tumour-infiltrating T cells in Burkitt lymphoma. In the study overall: All epidemiological Burkitt lymphoma subtypes were represented in the cohort. Survival, overall and progression-free, tracked with productive clonality. Whole-study findings and limits: Several public clonotypes recurred in numerous Burkitt lymphoma patients.

The source is a human donor with Burkitt lymphoma. The sample was tumor tissue. The chain joins TRBV7-2 to TRBJ2-5; 7 nucleotides align to TRBD2. CDR3 region: CASSSQRGQETQYF. In DNA, the CDR3 is TGTGCCAGCAGTTCTCAGCGGGGACAAGAGACCCAGTACTTC.